The clone carrying this TCR beta chain was found once. At one of its ends the junction is not consistent with the germline gene, which may arise from a read error. It was with a sample-barcoded 5' primer and a J-beta primer mix that a second PCR of roughly 6 to 12 cycles was run. Using its own MiXCR run on the 5' RACE reads, TCRdb lists one record per CDR3 protein. The sample consists of 1.5 million to 2 million distinct CDR3 sequences, about 49% of them appearing once. This sample was included in a study of blood T cells in healthy people across ages. Source material: blood. The clonotype comes from a middle-aged woman in good health.

CDR3 coding DNA: TGCAGCGTTGAAACGGCAGGTCCTAACTATGACTACACCTTC. Translating gives CSVETAGPNYDYTF. The chain uses TRBV29-1 and TRBJ1-2; the D is unclear. CDR3 length: 14 amino acids. CDR1 and CDR2 from the germline V gene are SQVTM and ANQGSEA.